This TCR beta chain was sequenced during a study of blood T cell repertoires in COVID-19. Study-wide background: The United States, Italy and Spain provided the acute and convalescent COVID-19 samples.

In the original processing: For nucleated cells, counts were estimated from reference gene primer amplification. Sequencing used immunoSEQ multiplex PCR; TCRdb keeps in-frame clones, though not all of them. V and J calls and clone size are given by that table; D and trimming were obtained from the DNA. Of 200,000 or so clones listed, 75% to 90% are singletons. There are 17 residues in the CDR3. Germline V CDR1 and CDR2: SQVTM, ANQGSEA. Trimming cost V 5 bases and J 2 bases; bases outside gene matches: 10. V gene TRBV29-1 combines with J gene TRBJ2-1; 12 nucleotides agree with TRBD2. This TCR was recovered from a man in his 70s with active or convalescent COVID-19. Input material: peripheral blood. CDR3 in DNA: TGCAGCGTTTCGGGACTAGCGGGTGTCCCCGCCTACAATGAGCAGTTCTTC. Its translation is CSVSGLAGVPAYNEQFF.